This entry is about one TCR beta chain. As yet, its antigen is unknown. The V segment lost 4 bases and the J segment 0 bases; nucleotides outside the gene matches: 3. The V gene's germline CDR1 is MGHRA and CDR2 YSYEKL. The CDR3 sequence is 15 residues long. The authors split each subset's genomic DNA evenly across several immunoSEQ plates. Generated by immunoSEQ multiplex PCR, the TCRdb table keeps only in-frame clones and is missing some. The sample records about 2.4 million clones, more than 85% being singletons. These data are taken from a study of shared clonotypes between healthy human individuals. Study-wide findings and caveats: Clonotype sharing levels among donors were expected to vary with sequencing depth.

Division of CD4+ cells produced a CD45RA+ naive subset and a CD45RA-negative memory subset. The chain is built from TRBV4-1 and TRBJ1-3; 7 positions agree with TRBD1. The TCR originated in a man aged 18 to 30 in good health. Some clones in this sample may be carry-over from other donors' samples. The sequenced sample was naive CD4+ T cells from PBMCs. Subset of the sample: CD45RA+ positively selected. The CDR3 loop is CASSLQGSSGNTIYF. CDR3 in DNA: TGCGCCAGCAGCCTACAGGGGTCCTCTGGAAACACCATATATTTT.